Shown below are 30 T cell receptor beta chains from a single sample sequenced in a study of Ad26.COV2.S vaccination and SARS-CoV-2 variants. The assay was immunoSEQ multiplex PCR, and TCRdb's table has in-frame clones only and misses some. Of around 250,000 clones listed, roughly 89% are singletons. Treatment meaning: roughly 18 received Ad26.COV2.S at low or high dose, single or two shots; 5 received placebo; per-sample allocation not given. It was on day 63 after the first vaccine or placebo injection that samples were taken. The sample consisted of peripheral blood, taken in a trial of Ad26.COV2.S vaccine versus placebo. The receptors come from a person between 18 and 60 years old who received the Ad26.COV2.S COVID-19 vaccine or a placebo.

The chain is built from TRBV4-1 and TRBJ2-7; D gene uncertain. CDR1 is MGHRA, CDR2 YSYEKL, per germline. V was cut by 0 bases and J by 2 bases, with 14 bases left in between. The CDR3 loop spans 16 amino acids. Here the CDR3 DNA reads TGCGCCAGCAGCCAAGATAGTATAGGGTTCCCCTACGAGCAGTACTTC. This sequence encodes CASSQDSIGFPYEQYF.

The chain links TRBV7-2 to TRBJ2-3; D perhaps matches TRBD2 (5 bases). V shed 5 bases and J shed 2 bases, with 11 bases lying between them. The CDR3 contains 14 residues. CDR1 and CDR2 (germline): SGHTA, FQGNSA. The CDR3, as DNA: TGTGCCAGCAGCGCGGACGGGAACACAGATACGCAGTATTTT. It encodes CASSADGNTDTQYF.

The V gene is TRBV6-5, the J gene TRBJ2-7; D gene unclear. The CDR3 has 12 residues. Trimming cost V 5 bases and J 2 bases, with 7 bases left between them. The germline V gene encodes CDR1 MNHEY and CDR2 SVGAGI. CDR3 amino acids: CASSHRPYEQYF. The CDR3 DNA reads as TGTGCCAGCAGTCACCGTCCCTACGAGCAGTACTTC.

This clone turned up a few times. The CDR3 DNA follows: TGTGCCAGCAGTTCAGGGACTAGCGGATCCTACGAGCAGTACTTC. Its translation is CASSSGTSGSYEQYF. The chain links TRBV6-6 to TRBJ2-7; 11 bases fit TRBD2. This CDR3 has 15 residues. Per germline, CDR1 MNHNY and CDR2 SVGAGI (reference sequence). The trim removed 4 bases at V and 1 base at J, leaving 3 bases unmatched.

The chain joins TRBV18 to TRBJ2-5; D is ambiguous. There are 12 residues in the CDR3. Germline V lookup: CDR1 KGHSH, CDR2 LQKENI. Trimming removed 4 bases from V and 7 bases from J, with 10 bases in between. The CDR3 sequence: CASSLTKGTQYF. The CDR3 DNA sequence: TGTGCCAGCTCACTTACAAAGGGGACCCAGTACTTC.

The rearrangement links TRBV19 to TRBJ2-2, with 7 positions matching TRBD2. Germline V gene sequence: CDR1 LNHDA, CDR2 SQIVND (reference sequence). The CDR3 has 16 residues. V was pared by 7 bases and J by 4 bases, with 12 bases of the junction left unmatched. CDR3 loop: CASMGEGSALTGELFF. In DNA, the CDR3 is TGTGCCAGTATGGGGGAGGGGAGCGCACTCACCGGGGAGCTGTTTTTT.

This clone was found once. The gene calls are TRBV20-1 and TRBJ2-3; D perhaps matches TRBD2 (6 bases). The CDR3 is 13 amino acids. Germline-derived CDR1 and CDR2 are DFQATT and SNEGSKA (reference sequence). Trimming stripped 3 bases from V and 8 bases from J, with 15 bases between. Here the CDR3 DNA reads TGCAGTGCTAGTGTCCGGGACTTGGGTACGCAGTATTTT. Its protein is CSASVRDLGTQYF.

The CDR3 DNA is TGTGCCAGCAGCCTAGACCGTTATGGCTACACCTTC. Protein sequence: CASSLDRYGYTF. V usage is TRBV7-2 and J usage is TRBJ1-2; unclear D gene. The CDR3 loop spans 12 amino acids. With 5 bases removed from V and 5 bases from J, the gap between germline ends came to 9 bases. CDR1 is SGHTA, CDR2 FQGNSA, per germline.

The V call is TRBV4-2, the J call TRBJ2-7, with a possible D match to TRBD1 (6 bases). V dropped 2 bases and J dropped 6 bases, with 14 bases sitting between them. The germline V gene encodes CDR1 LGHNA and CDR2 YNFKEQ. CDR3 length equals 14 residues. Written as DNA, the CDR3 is TGTGCCAGCAGCCAAACCTCGACAGGACCCGAGCAGTACTTC. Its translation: CASSQTSTGPEQYF.

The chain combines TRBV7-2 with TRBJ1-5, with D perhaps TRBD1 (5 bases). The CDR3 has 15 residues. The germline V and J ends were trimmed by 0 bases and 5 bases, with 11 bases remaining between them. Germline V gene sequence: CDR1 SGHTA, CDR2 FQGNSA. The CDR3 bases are TGTGCCAGCAGCTTAGCTCCAGGGTGGGATCAGCCCCAGCATTTT. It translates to CASSLAPGWDQPQHF.

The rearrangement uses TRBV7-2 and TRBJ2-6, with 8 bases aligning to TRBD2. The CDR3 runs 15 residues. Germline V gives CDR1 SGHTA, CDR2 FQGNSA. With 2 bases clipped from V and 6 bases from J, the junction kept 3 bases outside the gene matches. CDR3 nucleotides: TGTGCCAGCAGCTTATACGGGAGGGAGGCCAACGTCCTGACTTTC. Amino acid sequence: CASSLYGREANVLTF.

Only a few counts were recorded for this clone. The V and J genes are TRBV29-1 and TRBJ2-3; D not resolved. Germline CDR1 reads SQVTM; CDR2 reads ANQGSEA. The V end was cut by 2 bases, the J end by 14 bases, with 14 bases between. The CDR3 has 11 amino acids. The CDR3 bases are TGCAGCGTTGAAACGTCATCCCTCGGGTATTTT. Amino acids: CSVETSSLGYF.

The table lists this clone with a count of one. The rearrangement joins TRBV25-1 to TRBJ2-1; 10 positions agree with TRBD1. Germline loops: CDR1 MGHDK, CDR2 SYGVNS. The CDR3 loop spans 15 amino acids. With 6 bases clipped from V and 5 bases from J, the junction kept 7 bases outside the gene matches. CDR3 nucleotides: TGTGCCAGCAGCACCTCCGGGACAGGGGACAATGAGCAGTTCTTC. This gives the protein CASSTSGTGDNEQFF.

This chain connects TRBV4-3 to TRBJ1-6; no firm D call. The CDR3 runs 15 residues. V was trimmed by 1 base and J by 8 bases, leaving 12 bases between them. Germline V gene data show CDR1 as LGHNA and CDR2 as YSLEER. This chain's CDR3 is CASSQGVNRDSPLHF. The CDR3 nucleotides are TGCGCCAGCAGCCAAGGGGTGAACCGGGATTCACCCCTCCACTTT.

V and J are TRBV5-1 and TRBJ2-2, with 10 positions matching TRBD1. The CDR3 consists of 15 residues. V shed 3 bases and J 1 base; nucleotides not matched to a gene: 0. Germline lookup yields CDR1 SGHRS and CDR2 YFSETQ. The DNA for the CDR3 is TGCGCCAGCAGCTGGGACAGGGGGAACACCGGGGAGCTGTTTTTT. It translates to CASSWDRGNTGELFF.

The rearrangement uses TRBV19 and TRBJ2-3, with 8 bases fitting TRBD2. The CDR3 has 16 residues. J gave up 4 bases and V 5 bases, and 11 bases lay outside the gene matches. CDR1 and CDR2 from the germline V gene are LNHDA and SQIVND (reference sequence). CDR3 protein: CASSLLLLAVADTQYF. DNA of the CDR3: TGTGCCAGTAGTTTGCTGTTACTAGCGGTAGCAGATACGCAGTATTTT.

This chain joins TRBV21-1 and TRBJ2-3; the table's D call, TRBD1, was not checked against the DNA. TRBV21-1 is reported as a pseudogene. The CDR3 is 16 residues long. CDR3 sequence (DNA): TGTGCCAAATCCCGGGACAGGGGTTTTCGCACAGATACGCAGTATTTT. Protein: CAKSRDRGFRTDTQYF.

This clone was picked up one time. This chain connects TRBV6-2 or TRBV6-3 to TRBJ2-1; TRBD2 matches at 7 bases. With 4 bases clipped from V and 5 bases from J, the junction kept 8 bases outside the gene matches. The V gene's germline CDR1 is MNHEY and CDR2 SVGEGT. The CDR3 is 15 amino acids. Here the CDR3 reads CASSSREALHNEQFF. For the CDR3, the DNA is TGTGCCAGCAGTTCTCGGGAGGCCCTTCACAATGAGCAGTTCTTC.

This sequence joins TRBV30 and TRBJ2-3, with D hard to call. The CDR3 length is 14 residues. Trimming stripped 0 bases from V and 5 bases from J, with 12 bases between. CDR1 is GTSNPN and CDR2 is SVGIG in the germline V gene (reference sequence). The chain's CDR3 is CAWSVYGVGDTQYF. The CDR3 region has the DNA TGTGCCTGGAGTGTTTACGGCGTCGGAGATACGCAGTATTTT.

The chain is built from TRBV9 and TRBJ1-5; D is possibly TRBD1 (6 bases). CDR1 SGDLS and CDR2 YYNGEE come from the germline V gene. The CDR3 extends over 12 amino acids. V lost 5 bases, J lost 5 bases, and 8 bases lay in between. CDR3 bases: TGTGCCAGCAGTGCAGGGGATCAGCCCCAGCATTTT. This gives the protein CASSAGDQPQHF.

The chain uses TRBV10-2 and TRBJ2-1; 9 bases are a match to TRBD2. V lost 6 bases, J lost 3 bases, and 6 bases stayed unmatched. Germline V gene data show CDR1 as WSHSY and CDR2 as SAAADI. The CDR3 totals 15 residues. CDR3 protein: CASRVSGSGYNEQFF. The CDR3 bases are TGCGCCAGCAGGGTTAGCGGGAGCGGCTACAATGAGCAGTTCTTC.

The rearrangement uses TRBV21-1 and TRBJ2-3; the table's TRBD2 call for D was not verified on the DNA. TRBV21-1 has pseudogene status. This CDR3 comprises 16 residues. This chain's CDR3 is CASTEPAGGRTDTQYF. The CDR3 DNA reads TGTGCTAGTACCGAGCCCGCGGGGGGGCGTACAGATACGCAGTATTTT.

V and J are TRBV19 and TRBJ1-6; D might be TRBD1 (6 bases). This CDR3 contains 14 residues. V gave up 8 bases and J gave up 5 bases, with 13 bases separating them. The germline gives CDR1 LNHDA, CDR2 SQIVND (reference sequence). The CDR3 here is CASLGQHNNSPLHF. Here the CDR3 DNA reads TGTGCCAGTCTCGGACAGCACAATAATTCACCCCTCCACTTT.

The CDR3 here is CASSYQSAQYF. Written as DNA, the CDR3 is TGTGCCAGCAGTTACCAATCGGCCCAGTACTTC. V gene TRBV6-5 combines with J gene TRBJ2-5; unclear D gene. Germline-derived CDR1 and CDR2 are MNHEY and SVGAGI. The CDR3 has 11 amino acids. The ends were cut back, 2 bases at V and 9 bases at J, with 7 bases in the middle.

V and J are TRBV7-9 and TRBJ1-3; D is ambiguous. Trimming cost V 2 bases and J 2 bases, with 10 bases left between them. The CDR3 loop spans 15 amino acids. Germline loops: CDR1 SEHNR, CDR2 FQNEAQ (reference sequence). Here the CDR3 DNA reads TGTGCCAGCAGCTTACTCACTTTAGCTGGAAACACCATATATTTT. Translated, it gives CASSLLTLAGNTIYF.

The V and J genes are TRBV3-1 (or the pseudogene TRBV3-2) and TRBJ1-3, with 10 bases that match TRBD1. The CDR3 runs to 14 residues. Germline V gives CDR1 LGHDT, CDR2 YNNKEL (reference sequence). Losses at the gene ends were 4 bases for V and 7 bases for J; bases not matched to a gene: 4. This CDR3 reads CASSPGQGWNTIYF. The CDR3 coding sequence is TGTGCCAGCAGCCCGGGACAGGGGTGGAACACCATATATTTT.

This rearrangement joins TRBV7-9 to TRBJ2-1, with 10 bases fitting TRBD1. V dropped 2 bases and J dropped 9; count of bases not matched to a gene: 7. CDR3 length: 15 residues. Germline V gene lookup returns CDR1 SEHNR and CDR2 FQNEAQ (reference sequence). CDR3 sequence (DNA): TGTGCCAGCAGCTTATCAGACAGGGGGCAAGGTGAGCAGTTCTTC. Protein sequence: CASSLSDRGQGEQFF.

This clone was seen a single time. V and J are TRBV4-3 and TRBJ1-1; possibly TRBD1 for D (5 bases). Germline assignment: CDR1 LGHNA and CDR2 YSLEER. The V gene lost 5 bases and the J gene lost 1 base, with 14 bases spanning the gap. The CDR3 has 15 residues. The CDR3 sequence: CASSYPGQANTEAFF. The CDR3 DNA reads TGCGCCAGCAGCTATCCAGGGCAAGCGAACACTGAAGCTTTCTTT.

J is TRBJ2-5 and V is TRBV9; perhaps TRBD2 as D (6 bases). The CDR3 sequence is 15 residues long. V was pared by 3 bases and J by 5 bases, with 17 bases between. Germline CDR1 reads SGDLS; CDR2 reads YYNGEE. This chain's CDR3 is CASSASGAGGETQYF. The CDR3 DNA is TGTGCCAGCAGCGCCAGCGGAGCGGGTGGGGAGACCCAGTACTTC.

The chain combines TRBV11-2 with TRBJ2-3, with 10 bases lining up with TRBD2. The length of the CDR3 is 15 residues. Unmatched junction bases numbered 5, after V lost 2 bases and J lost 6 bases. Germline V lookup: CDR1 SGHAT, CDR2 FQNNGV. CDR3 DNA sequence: TGTGCCAGCAGCTTACTAGCGGGGGCTGTTGATACGCAGTATTTT. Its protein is CASSLLAGAVDTQYF.